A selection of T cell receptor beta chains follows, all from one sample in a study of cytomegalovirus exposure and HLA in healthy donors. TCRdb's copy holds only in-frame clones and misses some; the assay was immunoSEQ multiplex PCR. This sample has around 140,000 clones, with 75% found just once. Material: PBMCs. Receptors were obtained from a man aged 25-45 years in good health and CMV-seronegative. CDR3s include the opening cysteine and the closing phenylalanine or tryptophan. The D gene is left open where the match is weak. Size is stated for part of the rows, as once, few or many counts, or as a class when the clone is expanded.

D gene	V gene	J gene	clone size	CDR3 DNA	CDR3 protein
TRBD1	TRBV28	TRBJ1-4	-	TGTGCCAGCAGTTTAGACAGGGGACAGGAAAAACTGTTTTTT	CASSLDRGQEKLFF
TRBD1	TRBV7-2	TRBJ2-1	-	TGTGCCAGCAGCTCTTGGACAGGGGGCTACAATGAGCAGTTCTTC	CASSSWTGGYNEQFF
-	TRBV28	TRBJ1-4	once	TGTGCCAGCAGTTTACCCAGGACTAATGAAAAACTGTTTTTT	CASSLPRTNEKLFF
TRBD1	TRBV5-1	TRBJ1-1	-	TGCGCCAGCAGCTTGCGGGACAGGGTCCCTAGTGAAGCTTTCTTT	CASSLRDRVPSEAFF
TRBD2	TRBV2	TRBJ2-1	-	TGTGCCAGCACATTAGCGGGCGATCCTAGAGGGGAGCAGTTCTTC	CASTLAGDPRGEQFF
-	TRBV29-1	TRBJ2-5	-	TGCGGCGTTGATCAGGCCCAAGAGACCCAGTACTTC	CGVDQAQETQYF
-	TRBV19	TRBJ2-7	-	TGTGCCAGTAGTGAAATGGCACAGGCCTACGAGCAGTACTTC	CASSEMAQAYEQYF
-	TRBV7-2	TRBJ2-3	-	TGTGCCAGCAGCTATGGCAGTTACACAGATACGCAGTATTTT	CASSYGSYTDTQYF
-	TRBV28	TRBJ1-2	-	TGTGCCAGCAGTTCGACTGAAGGCTACACCTTC	CASSSTEGYTF
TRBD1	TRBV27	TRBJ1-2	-	TGTGCCAGCAGTTTCTCGGGACAGGGACTCTATGGCTACACCTTC	CASSFSGQGLYGYTF
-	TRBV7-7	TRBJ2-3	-	TGTGCTAGGAAACATAGCGGACACACAGATACGCAGTATTTT	CARKHSGHTDTQYF
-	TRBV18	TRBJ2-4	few	TGTGCCAGCTCACCGTTACAGGAGAGCATTCAGTACTTC	CASSPLQESIQYF
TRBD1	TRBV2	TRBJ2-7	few	TGTGCCAGCAGTGGGGACAGGGAAAGCTCCTACGAGCAGTACTTC	CASSGDRESSYEQYF
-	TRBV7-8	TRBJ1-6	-	TGTGCCAGCAGCTTATTCATGAGTAATTCACCCCTCCACTTT	CASSLFMSNSPLHF
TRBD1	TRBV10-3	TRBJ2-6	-	TGTGCCATCAGTGTACAGGGGGCTGGGGCCAACGTCCTGACTTTC	CAISVQGAGANVLTF
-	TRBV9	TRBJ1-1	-	TGTGCCAGCAGCCCAGAGGAATCCTCGTACACTGAAGCTTTCTTT	CASSPEESSYTEAFF
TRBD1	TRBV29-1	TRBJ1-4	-	TGCAGCGTTCTGGGACAGGGGAATGAAAAACTGTTTTTT	CSVLGQGNEKLFF
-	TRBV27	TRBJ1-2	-	TGTGCCAGCAGTGACGGGGTGGACTATGGCTACACCTTC	CASSDGVDYGYTF
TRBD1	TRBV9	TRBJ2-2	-	TGTGCCAGCAGCCCTTTCAGGACAGGAGGCACCGGGGAGCTGTTTTTT	CASSPFRTGGTGELFF
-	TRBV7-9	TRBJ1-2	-	TGTGCCAGCAGCAGAACAAACAGGGCTGCCTATGGCTACACCTTC	CASSRTNRAAYGYTF
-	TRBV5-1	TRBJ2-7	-	TGCGCCAGCAGCTCCCCTATTTCTCCCTACGAGCAGTACTTC	CASSSPISPYEQYF
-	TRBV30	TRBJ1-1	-	TGTGCCTGGAGTCCCACAGGGATGTCGGCTTTCTTT	CAWSPTGMSAFF
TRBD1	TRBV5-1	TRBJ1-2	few	TGCGCCAGCAGCTGGACAGGGGGCAAGGGCTACACCTTC	CASSWTGGKGYTF
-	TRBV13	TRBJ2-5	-	TGTGCCAGCAGCTTCAGTTTCCAGCGCGTGCAAGAGACCCAGTACTTC	CASSFSFQRVQETQYF
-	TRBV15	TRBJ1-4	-	TGTGCCACCAGCAGGGGGTCAGGGGAAAAACTGTTTTTT	CATSRGSGEKLFF
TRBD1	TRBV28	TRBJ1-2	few	TGTGCCAGCAGTTCCGTCGGACAGGGGAACTATGGCTACACCTTC	CASSSVGQGNYGYTF
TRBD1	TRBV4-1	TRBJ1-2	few	TGCGCCAGCAGTCGTCTGACAGGGGATTATTCATATGGCTACACCTTC	CASSRLTGDYSYGYTF
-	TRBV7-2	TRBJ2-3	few	TGTGCCAGCAGCCCGTACTTAAGCACAGATACGCAGTATTTT	CASSPYLSTDTQYF
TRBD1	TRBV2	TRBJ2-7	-	TGTGCCAGCAGCCTCAGGGGGCGCGACGGTTACGAGCAGTACTTC	CASSLRGRDGYEQYF
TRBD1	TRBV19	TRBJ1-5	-	TGTGCCAGTAGTATCACCGACAGGGGACTCAATCAGCCCCAGCATTTT	CASSITDRGLNQPQHF
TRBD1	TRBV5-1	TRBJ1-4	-	TGCGCCAGCAGCTTCCGACAGGGGAGGGAAAAACTGTTTTTT	CASSFRQGREKLFF
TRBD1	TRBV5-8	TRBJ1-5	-	TGTGCCAGCAGCGTGACAGGGAGAAGCAATCAGCCCCAGCATTTT	CASSVTGRSNQPQHF
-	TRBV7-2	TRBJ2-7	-	TGTGCCAGCAGCCCCGGTGTATCCTACGAGCAGTACTTC	CASSPGVSYEQYF
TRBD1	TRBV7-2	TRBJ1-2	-	TGTGCCAGCACCAGAAACCAGGGGGTAGCCTATGGCTACACCTTC	CASTRNQGVAYGYTF
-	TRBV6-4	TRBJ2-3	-	TGTGCCAGCAGTGACAAGTCGGGCACAGATACGCAGTATTTT	CASSDKSGTDTQYF
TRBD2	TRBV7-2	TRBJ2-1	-	TGTGCATTTAGCGGGAGAACCTACAATGAGCAGTTCTTC	CAFSGRTYNEQFF
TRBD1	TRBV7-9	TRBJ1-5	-	TGTGCCAGCAGCTTAGGGACAGGGGCGAATCAGCCCCAGCATTTT	CASSLGTGANQPQHF
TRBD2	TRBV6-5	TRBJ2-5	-	TGTGCCAGCGCACTAGCGGGGGGGGCAGAGACCCAGTACTTC	CASALAGGAETQYF
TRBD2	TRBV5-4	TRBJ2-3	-	TGTGCCAGCAGCCCGGTCGGGGGGAGGGCCGGGGATACGCAGTATTTT	CASSPVGGRAGDTQYF
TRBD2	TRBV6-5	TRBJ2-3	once	TGTGCCATTCCGGGACTAGCGAAATTCACAGATACGCAGTATTTT	CAIPGLAKFTDTQYF
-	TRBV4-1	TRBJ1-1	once	TGCGCCAGCAGCCGAGTACAGGGTGACACTGAAGCTTTCTTT	CASSRVQGDTEAFF
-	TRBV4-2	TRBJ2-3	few	TGTGCCAGCAGCCAAGATGGCTTATCCACAGATACGCAGTATTTT	CASSQDGLSTDTQYF
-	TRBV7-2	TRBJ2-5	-	TGTGCCAGCAGCCCCCCTCGGCGGGGCCTACAAGAGACCCAGTACTTC	CASSPPRRGLQETQYF
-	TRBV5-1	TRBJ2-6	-	TGCGCCAGCAGCTTGGATCCAATCTCTGGGGCCAACGTCCTGACTTTC	CASSLDPISGANVLTF
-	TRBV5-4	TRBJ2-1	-	TGTGCCAGCAGCTTGGGTGGAAGGGGCGCGTACAATGAGCAGTTCTTC	CASSLGGRGAYNEQFF
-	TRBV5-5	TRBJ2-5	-	TGTGCCAGCAGCCTTCCCCGGGACTTTCAAGAGACCCAGTACTTC	CASSLPRDFQETQYF
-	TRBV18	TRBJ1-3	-	TGTGCCAGCTCACCACCCGGACAGTTCTTCTCTGGAAACACCATATATTTT	CASSPPGQFFSGNTIYF
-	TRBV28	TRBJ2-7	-	TGTGCCACCATGGACTCGGACGGCGGGTTCTACGAGCAGTACTTC	CATMDSDGGFYEQYF
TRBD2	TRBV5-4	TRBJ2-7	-	TGTGCCAGCAGTTCTACTACTAGCGGGATGAGCGAGCAGTACTTC	CASSSTTSGMSEQYF
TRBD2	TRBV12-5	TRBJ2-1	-	TGTGCTAGTCGCCCGGGGGGAGGCAATGAGCAGTTCTTC	CASRPGGGNEQFF